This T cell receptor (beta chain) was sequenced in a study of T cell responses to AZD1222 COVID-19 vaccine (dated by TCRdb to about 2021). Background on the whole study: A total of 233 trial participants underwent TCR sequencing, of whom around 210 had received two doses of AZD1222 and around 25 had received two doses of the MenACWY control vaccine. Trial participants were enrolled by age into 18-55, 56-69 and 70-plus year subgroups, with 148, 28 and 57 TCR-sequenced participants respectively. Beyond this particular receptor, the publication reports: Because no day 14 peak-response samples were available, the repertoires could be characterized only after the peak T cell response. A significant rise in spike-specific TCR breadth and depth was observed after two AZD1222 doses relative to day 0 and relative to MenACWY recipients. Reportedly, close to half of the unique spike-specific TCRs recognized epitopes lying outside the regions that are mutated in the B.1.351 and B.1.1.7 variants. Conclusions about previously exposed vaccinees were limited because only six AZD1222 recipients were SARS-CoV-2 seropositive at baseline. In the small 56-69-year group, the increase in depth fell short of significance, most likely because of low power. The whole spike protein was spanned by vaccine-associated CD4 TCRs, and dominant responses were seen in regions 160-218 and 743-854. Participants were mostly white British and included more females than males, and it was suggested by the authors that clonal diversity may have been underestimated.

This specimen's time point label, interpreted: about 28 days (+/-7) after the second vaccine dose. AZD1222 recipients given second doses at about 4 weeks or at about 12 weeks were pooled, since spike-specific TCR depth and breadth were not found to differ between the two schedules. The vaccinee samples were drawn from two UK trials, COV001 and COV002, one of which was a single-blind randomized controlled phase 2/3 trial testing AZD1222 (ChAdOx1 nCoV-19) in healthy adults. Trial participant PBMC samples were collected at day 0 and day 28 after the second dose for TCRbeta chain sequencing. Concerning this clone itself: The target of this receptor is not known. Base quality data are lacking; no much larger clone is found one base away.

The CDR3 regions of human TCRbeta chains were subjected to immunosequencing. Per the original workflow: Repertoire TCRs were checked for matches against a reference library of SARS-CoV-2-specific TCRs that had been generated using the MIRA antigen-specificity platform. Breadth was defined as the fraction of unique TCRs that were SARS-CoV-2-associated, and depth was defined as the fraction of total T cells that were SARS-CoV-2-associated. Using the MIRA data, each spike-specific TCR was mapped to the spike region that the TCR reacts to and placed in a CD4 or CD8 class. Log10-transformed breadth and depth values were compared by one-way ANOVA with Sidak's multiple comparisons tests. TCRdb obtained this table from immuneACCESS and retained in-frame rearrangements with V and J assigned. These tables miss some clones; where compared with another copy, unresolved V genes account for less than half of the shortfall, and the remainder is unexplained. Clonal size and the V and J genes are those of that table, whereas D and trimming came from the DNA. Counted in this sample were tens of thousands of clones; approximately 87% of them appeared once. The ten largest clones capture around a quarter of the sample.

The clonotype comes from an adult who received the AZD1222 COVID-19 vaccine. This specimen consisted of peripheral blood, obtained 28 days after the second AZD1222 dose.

The DNA sequence reads TGTGCCAGCAGTGAAGCGCCTGGGGGTTATGGCTACACCTTC. Its protein product is CASSEAPGGYGYTF. Recombination joined TRBV6-1 with TRBJ1-2; the D gene is perhaps TRBD1, from 5 matching bases. Cut back by 0 bases and 5 bases, the V and J ends lie 10 bases apart. Based on the germline V gene, the CDR1 and CDR2 sequences are MNHNS and SASEGT. The CDR3 holds 14 amino acids from the cysteine to the phenylalanine. Just the 42-base CDR3 DNA is kept, in frame starting at base 1.